This TCR beta chain derives from a study of CD8+ T cells in alopecia areata. Across the study: Tofacitinib administration to treated patients was oral, at 5 to 10 mg twice daily. Overall study results and limits: Scalp samples also contribute reads from the resident alphabeta T cells found in normal skin. The study found higher clonality in lesional than normal scalp, especially in alopecia totalis/universalis.

As for treatment: oral pan-JAK inhibitor, 5-10 mg twice daily. RNA was isolated and reverse transcribed to cDNA, the sequencing template. Libraries were prepared by immunoSEQ multiplex PCR; TCRdb keeps only in-frame clonotypes and omits some of them. This table holds 190,000 or so clones, approximately 56% found once. Germline-derived CDR1 and CDR2 are LNHNV and YYDKDF (reference sequence). The CDR3 has 17 residues. Deletions cut 0 bases from V and 5 bases from J, with 16 bases between. Turning to this clone: Its target is not known.

The chain employs TRBV15 and TRBJ1-4, with a tentative D call TRBD1 (5 bases). The sequence derives from a human donor with alopecia areata. The material sequenced was CD4+ T cells sorted from blood, taken at week 4, from a patient treated with tofacitinib. The CDR3 here is CATSRDTTGTLNEKLFF. In DNA form, the CDR3 reads TGTGCCACCAGCAGAGATACCACCGGGACGCTAAATGAAAAACTGTTTTTT.